This passage covers 14 T cell receptor beta chains from one sample sequenced in a study of T-cell reconstitution after alpha-beta-depleted transplantation in children. Construction of the TCRbeta library involved unique molecular identifiers. TCRdb recomputed calls from the PCR reads with MiXCR, one row per CDR3 protein. The sample contains approximately 200,000 distinct CDR3 sequences, roughly 6.5% of which appear only once. The sequencing here drew on PBMCs, taken before TCRalphabeta/CD19-depleted stem cell transplant. The receptors stem from a girl under three years old with combined immunodeficiency, due to receive a stem cell transplant.

This chain links TRBV24-1 with TRBJ2-1, with TRBD2 matching over 8 bases. With 5 bases clipped from V and 6 bases from J, the junction kept 8 bases outside the gene matches. CDR1 KGHDR and CDR2 SFDVKD come from the germline V gene. The CDR3 has 15 residues. Written as DNA, the CDR3 is TGTGCCACCAGTGTGAACGGGGGGGCCCTCAATGAGCAGTTCTTC. This sequence encodes CATSVNGGALNEQFF.

This clonotype was counted at least ten times. The CDR3 nucleotides are TGTGCCAGCTCTACCGGGACAGGAGACCACGAGCAGTACTTC. Translation gives CASSTGTGDHEQYF. The V call is TRBV18, the J call TRBJ2-7; TRBD1 matches at 8 bases. This CDR3 has 14 residues. Germline loops: CDR1 KGHSH, CDR2 LQKENI. The V gene end was trimmed by 6 bases and the J gene end by 5 bases; junction bases not matched to a gene: 9.

This clonotype was seen at least ten times. The V call is TRBV4-3, the J call TRBJ1-1; D unclear. The CDR3 is 13 residues long. The V end was cut by 2 bases, the J end by 6 bases, with 10 bases between. Germline V CDR1 and CDR2: LGHNA, YSLEER. The CDR3 sequence: CASSQIEGAEAFF. The CDR3 coding sequence is TGCGCCAGCAGCCAAATCGAAGGCGCTGAAGCTTTCTTT.

The sample holds many counts of this clonotype. The chain carries TRBV7-2 and TRBJ2-3; possibly TRBD2 for D (6 bases). V lost 5 bases, J lost 4 bases, and 22 bases lay in between. The CDR3 sequence is 17 residues long. CDR1 is SGHTA and CDR2 is FQGNSA in the germline V gene. CDR3 DNA sequence: TGTGCCAGCAGCCAACGACTAGTCGAGGAGGTGGCAGATACGCAGTATTTT. This encodes CASSQRLVEEVADTQYF.

This chain connects TRBV7-2 to TRBJ2-1; 7 positions match TRBD2. V shed 0 bases, J shed 12 bases, and the junction held 2 bases outside the gene matches. The CDR3 runs 12 residues. Germline assignment: CDR1 SGHTA and CDR2 FQGNSA. Written as DNA, the CDR3 is TGTGCCAGCAGCTTAGCTGGCGGGGGGCAGTTCTTC. Translated: CASSLAGGGQFF.

This clonotype appeared many times. This chain connects TRBV12-3 or TRBV12-4 to TRBJ2-5, with D tentatively TRBD1 or TRBD2 (6 bases each). V was trimmed by 5 bases and J by 5 bases, leaving 18 bases between them. This CDR3 spans 15 amino acids. The chain's CDR3 is CASSLEGQGHETQYF. CDR3 coding DNA: TGTGCCAGCAGTCTGGAGGGTCAGGGGCACGAGACCCAGTACTTC.

There are many counts of this clonotype. The chain links TRBV7-9 to TRBJ2-1, with 8 bases that match TRBD2. The germline V gene has CDR1 SEHNR and CDR2 FQNEAQ (reference sequence). The CDR3 has 17 residues. V was pared by 0 bases and J by 5 bases, with 9 bases of the junction left unmatched. The CDR3 sequence: CASSLALTGLAHNEQFF. CDR3 in DNA: TGTGCCAGCAGCTTAGCCCTTACAGGACTAGCCCACAATGAGCAGTTCTTC.

This clonotype was detected ten times or more. The chain combines TRBV2 with TRBJ2-1, with D uncertain. The V end lost 6 bases, the J end lost 9 bases, and 21 bases lay between the germline ends. The CDR3 has 15 amino acids. Germline V CDR1 and CDR2: SNHLY, FYNNEI. The CDR3 loop is CASRTDPSGASEQFF. The CDR3 DNA reads TGTGCCAGCAGGACGGACCCCTCAGGCGCGAGTGAGCAGTTCTTC.

The chain joins TRBV5-1 to TRBJ2-7; 8 positions match TRBD2. CDR1 and CDR2 from the germline V gene are SGHRS and YFSETQ. The CDR3 sequence is 14 residues long. V lost 7 bases, J lost 4 bases, and 10 bases stayed unmatched. The CDR3 DNA sequence: TGCGCCAGCCGGGGGGGGCCCCCCAAATACGAGCAGTACTTC. Its translation: CASRGGPPKYEQYF.

This clonotype was seen at least ten times. The chain couples TRBV7-9 to TRBJ2-6; TRBD1 is a possible D gene (6 bases). The V end lost 5 bases, the J end lost 1 base, and 24 bases lay between the germline ends. Germline CDR1 is SEHNR and CDR2 is FQNEAQ (reference sequence). The CDR3 spans 20 residues. The CDR3: CASSRISPGHFLSGANVLTF. The CDR3 nucleotides are TGTGCCAGCAGCAGGATATCCCCGGGACACTTTTTGTCTGGGGCCAACGTCCTGACTTTC.

This clonotype was detected a few times. This sequence joins TRBV7-3 and TRBJ2-5; no clear D gene. The V and J ends lost 4 bases and 1 base respectively, with 16 bases between them. There are 16 residues in the CDR3. Germline CDR1 reads SGHTA; CDR2 reads FQGTGA. CDR3 DNA: TGTGCCAGCAGCTCACGGACCAAAGCCCTCCAAGAGACCCAGTACTTC. Protein product: CASSSRTKALQETQYF.

J is TRBJ2-7 and V is TRBV20-1; tentative D call: TRBD2 (8 bases). From germline, CDR1 is DFQATT and CDR2 SNEGSKA (reference sequence). Trimming removed 4 bases from V and 3 bases from J, with 22 bases in between. CDR3 length: 16 amino acids. CDR3 protein: CSATKGLGTANYEQYF. CDR3 bases: TGCAGTGCTACCAAGGGACTAGGGACAGCAAACTACGAGCAGTACTTC.

This clonotype was detected many times. The chain is built from TRBV6-2 or TRBV6-3 and TRBJ1-1; D call uncertain. Germline V CDR1 and CDR2: MNHEY, SVGEGT. V was clipped by 0 bases and J by 3 bases, with 23 bases between them. The CDR3 has 19 residues. The CDR3 is CASSYSTQRDTFLDTEAFF. In DNA form, the CDR3 reads TGTGCCAGCAGTTACTCGACGCAGAGGGATACATTTCTCGACACTGAAGCTTTCTTT.

The gene calls are TRBV9 and TRBJ2-1; 8 bases line up with TRBD2. Germline values: CDR1 SGDLS, CDR2 YYNGEE. This CDR3 is built from 15 residues. Trimming removed 0 bases from V and 6 bases from J; junction bases left unmatched: 5. In DNA, the CDR3 is TGTGCCAGCAGCGTAGGCCTAGCGGGTCTCAATGAGCAGTTCTTC. This gives the protein CASSVGLAGLNEQFF.